Given below is one TCR beta chain in context. Its antigen remains unidentified. This sample is drawn from a study of PD-1 blockade in classical Hodgkin lymphoma. The study's findings and limits: Nothing has yet pinned down what causes the repertoire differences, possibly disease activity or prior therapy. Complete responders entered with baseline diversity on par with newly diagnosed patients, the results showed.

After autologous stem cell transplantation all patients relapsed, and prior brentuximab vedotin exposure differed between cohorts. The CDR3 has 13 residues. The V gene's germline CDR1 is SGHAT and CDR2 FQNNGV. V was trimmed by 2 bases and J by 3 bases, leaving 8 bases between them. The repertoire was sequenced with immunoSEQ multiplex PCR; TCRdb's copy has only in-frame clones and lacks some. Seen here are under 60,000 clones, roughly 66% observed once, and the top ten hold more than 13%. The origin of this receptor is a human donor with classical Hodgkin lymphoma. This chain connects TRBV11-2 to TRBJ2-7; unclear D gene. The sample in question was peripheral blood mononuclear cells (PBMCs), obtained before the second cycle of nivolumab. The CDR3 here is CASSLNSGYEQYF. The CDR3 DNA is TGTGCCAGCAGCTTAAACTCGGGCTACGAGCAGTACTTC. Full variable domain (remainder filled in from reference TRBV11-2 and TRBJ2-7): EAGVAQSPRYKIIEKRQSVAFWCNPISGHATLYWYQQILGQGPKLLIQFQNNGVVDDSQLPKDRFSAERLKGVDSTLKIQPAKLEDSAVYLCASSLNSGYEQYFGPGTRLTVT.